The sequence of this T cell receptor (beta chain) was determined in a study of PD-1 blockade in mismatch repair-deficient tumors. Data came from immunoSEQ multiplex PCR; TCRdb stores just in-frame clones and leaves some out. The table lists some 110,000 clones, 70% to 80% of them singletons. CDR1 and CDR2 (germline): SGHNT, YYREEE (reference sequence). The V and J ends lost 0 bases and 1 base, in that order; junction bases with no gene match: 10. This CDR3 is built from 19 residues. This clonotype was sampled from an adult with mismatch repair-deficient cancer. Sample: peripheral blood, taken about 13 months after starting pembrolizumab. V and J are TRBV5-4 and TRBJ2-1, with 10 positions matching TRBD2. The CDR3 sequence: CASSLGPPLAGVSYNEQFF. The CDR3 coding sequence is TGTGCCAGCAGCTTGGGCCCCCCTCTAGCGGGAGTTTCCTACAATGAGCAGTTCTTC.